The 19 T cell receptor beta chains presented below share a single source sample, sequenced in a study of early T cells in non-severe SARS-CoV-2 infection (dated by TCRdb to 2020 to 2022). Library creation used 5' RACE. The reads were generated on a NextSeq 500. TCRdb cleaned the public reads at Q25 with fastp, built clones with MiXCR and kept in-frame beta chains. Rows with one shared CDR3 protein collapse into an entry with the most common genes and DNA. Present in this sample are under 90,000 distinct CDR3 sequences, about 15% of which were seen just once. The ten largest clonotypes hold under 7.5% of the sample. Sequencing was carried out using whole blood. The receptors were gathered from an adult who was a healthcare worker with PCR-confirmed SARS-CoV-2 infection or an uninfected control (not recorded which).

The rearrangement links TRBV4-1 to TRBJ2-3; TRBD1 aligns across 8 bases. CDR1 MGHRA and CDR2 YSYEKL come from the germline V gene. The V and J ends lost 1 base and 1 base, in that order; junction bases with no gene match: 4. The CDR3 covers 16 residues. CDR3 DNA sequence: TGCGCCAGCAGCCAAGGACAGGGGTCTCGCACAGATACGCAGTATTTT. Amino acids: CASSQGQGSRTDTQYF.

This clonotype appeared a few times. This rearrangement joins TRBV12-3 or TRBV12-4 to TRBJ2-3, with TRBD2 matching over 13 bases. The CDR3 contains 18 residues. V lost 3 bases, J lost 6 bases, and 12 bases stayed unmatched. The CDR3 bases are TGTGCCAGCAGTTTGGGACTAGCGGGGCGACGACCCGGCGATACGCAGTATTTT. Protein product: CASSLGLAGRRPGDTQYF.

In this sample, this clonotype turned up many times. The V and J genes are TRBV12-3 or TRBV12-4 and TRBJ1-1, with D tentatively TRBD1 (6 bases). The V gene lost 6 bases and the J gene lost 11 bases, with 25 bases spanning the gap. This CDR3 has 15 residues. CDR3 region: CASSLGRQDPFQAFF. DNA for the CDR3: TGTGCCAGCAGCTTGGGCCGACAGGATCCTTTCCAGGCTTTCTTT.

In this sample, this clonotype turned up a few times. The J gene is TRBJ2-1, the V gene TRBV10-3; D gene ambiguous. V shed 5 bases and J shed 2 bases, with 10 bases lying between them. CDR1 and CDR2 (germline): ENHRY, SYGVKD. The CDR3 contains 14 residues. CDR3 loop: CAISSAAAYNEQFF. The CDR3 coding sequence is TGTGCCATCAGTTCGGCGGCAGCCTACAATGAGCAGTTCTTC.

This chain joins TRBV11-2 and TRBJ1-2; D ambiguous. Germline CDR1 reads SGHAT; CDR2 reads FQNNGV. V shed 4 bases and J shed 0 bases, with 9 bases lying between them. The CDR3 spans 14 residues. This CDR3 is CASSSSTANYGYTF. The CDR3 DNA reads TGTGCCAGCAGCTCCAGCACAGCTAACTATGGCTACACCTTC.

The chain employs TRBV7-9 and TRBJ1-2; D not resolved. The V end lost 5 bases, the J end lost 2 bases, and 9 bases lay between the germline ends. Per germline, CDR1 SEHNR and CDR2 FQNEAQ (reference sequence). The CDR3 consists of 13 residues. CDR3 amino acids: CASSPPGNYGYTF. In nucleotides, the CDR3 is TGTGCCAGCAGCCCCCCCGGAAACTATGGCTACACCTTC.

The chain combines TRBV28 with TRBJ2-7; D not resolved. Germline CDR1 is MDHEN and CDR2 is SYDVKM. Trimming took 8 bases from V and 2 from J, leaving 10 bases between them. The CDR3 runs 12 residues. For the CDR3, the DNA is TGTGCCAGCGCCTTGCGGCCCTACGAGCAGTACTTC. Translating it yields CASALRPYEQYF.

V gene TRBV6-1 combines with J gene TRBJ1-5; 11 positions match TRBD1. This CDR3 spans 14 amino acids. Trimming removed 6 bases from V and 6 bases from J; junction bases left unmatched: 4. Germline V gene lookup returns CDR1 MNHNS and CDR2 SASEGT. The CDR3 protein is CASSRDRGIQPQHF. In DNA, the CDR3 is TGTGCCAGCAGCCGGGACAGGGGGATTCAGCCCCAGCATTTT.

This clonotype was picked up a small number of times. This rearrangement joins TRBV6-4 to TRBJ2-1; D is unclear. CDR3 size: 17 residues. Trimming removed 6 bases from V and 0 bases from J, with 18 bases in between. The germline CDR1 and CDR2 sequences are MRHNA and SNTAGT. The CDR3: CASRFFERINSYNEQFF. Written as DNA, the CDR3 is TGTGCCAGCAGGTTCTTTGAAAGAATCAACTCCTACAATGAGCAGTTCTTC.

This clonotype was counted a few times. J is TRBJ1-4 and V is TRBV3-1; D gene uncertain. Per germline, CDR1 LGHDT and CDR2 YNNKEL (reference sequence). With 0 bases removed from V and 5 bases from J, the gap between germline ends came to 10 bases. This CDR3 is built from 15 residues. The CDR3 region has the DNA TGTGCCAGCAGCCAAGAGGGCAGGAGGAATGAAAAACTGTTTTTT. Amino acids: CASSQEGRRNEKLFF.

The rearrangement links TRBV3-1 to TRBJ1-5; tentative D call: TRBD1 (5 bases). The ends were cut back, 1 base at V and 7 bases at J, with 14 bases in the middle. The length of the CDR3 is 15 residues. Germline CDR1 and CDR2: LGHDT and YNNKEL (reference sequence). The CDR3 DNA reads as TGTGCCAGCAGCCAAGGGGTTGAAAGGGGACAGCCCCAGCATTTT. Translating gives CASSQGVERGQPQHF. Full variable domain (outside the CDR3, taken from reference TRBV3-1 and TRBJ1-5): DTAVSQTPKYLVTQMGNDKSIKCEQNLGHDTMYWYKQDSKKFLKIMFSYNNKELIINETVPNRFSPKSPDKAHLNLHINSLELGDSAVYFCASSQGVERGQPQHFGDGTRLSIL.

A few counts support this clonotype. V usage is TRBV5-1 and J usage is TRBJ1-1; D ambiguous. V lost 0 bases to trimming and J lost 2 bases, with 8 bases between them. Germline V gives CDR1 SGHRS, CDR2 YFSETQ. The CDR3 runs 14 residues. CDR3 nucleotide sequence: TGCGCCAGCAGCTTGGGGCCATACAACACTGAAGCTTTCTTT. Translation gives CASSLGPYNTEAFF.

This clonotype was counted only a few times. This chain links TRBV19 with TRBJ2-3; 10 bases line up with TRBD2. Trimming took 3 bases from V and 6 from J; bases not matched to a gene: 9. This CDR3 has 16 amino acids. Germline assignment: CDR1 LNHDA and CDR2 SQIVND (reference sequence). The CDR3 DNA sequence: TGTGCCAGTAGTATCGAGGGGAGCGGGGGGGCCGATACGCAGTATTTT. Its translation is CASSIEGSGGADTQYF.

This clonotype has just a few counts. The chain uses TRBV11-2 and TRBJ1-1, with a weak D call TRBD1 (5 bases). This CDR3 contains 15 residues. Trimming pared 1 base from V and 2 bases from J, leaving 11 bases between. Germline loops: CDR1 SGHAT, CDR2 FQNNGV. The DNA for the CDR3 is TGTGCCAGCAGCTTAGGGTCGGGGGTAAACACTGAAGCTTTCTTT. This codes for CASSLGSGVNTEAFF. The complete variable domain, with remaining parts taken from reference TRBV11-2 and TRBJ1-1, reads EAGVAQSPRYKIIEKRQSVAFWCNPISGHATLYWYQQILGQGPKLLIQFQNNGVVDDSQLPKDRFSAERLKGVDSTLKIQPAKLEDSAVYLCASSLGSGVNTEAFFGQGTRLTVV.

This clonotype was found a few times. The CDR3: CASSLEEGPATQYF. The CDR3 region has the DNA TGCGCCAGCAGCTTGGAAGAGGGGCCTGCGACCCAGTACTTC. The chain links TRBV5-1 to TRBJ2-5; D is perhaps TRBD1 or TRBD2 (5 bases each). Germline loops: CDR1 SGHRS, CDR2 YFSETQ. V was clipped by 0 bases and J by 7 bases, with 13 bases between them. The CDR3 length is 14 residues. Using reference TRBV5-1 and TRBJ2-5 for the parts outside the CDR3, the full variable domain is KAGVTQTPRYLIKTRGQQVTLSCSPISGHRSVSWYQQTPGQGLQFLFEYFSETQRNKGNFPGRFSGRQFSNSRSEMNVSTLELGDSALYLCASSLEEGPATQYFGPGTRLLVL.

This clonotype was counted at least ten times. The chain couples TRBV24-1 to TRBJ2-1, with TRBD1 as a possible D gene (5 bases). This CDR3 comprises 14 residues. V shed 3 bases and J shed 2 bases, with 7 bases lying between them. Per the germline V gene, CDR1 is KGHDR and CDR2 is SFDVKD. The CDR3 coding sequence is TGTGCCACCAGTGATCAGGACACCTACAATGAGCAGTTCTTC. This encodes CATSDQDTYNEQFF.

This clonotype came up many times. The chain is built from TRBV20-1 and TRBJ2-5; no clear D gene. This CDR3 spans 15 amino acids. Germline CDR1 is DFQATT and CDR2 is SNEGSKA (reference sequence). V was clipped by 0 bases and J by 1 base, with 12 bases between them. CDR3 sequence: CSARDPASAQETQYF. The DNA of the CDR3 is TGCAGTGCTAGAGACCCGGCCAGTGCCCAAGAGACCCAGTACTTC.

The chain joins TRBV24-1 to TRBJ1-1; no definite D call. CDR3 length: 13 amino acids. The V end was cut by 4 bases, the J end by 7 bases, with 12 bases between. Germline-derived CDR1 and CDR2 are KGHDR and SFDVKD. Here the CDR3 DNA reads TGTGCCACCAGTGAACCTCCTGGAATTGAAGCTTTCTTT. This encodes CATSEPPGIEAFF.

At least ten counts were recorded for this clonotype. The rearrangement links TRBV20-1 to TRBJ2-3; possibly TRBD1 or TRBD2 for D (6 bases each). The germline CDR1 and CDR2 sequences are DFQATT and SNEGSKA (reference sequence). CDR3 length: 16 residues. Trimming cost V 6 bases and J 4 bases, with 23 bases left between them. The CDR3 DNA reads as TGCAGTGCCCCTTTATGGGGGGCTAGTCAACCAGATACGCAGTATTTT. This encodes CSAPLWGASQPDTQYF.